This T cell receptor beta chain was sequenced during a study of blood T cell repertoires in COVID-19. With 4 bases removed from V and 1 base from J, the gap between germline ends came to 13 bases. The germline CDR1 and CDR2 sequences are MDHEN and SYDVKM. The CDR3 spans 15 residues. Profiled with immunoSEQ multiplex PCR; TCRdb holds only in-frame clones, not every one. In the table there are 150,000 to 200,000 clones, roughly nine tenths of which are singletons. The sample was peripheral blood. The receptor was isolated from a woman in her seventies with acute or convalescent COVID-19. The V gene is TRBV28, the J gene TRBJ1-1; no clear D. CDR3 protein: CASSSAGAANTEAFF. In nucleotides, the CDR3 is TGTGCCAGCAGTTCCGCAGGAGCGGCGAACACTGAAGCTTTCTTT.